The 8 T cell receptor beta chains below were found in one sample sequenced in a study of CD8 T cells in ankylosing spondylitis. TCRdb called the 5' RACE reads again in MiXCR, with one record for every CDR3 protein. This table holds around 130,000 distinct CDR3 sequences, about an eighth found once. The sample was blood, either unsorted or a sorted T cell fraction (not recorded which). The receptors were sampled from a female donor with ankylosing spondylitis or in good health (not recorded which).

This clonotype was observed at least ten times. The gene calls are TRBV5-1 and TRBJ2-3, with 10 bases identical to TRBD2. J was trimmed by 4 bases and V by 4 bases; bases with no gene match: 9. The germline CDR1 and CDR2 sequences are SGHRS and YFSETQ. The CDR3 is 16 residues long. The CDR3 DNA reads TGCGCCAGCAGCGTGGTGGCTAGCGGGAGATCAGATACGCAGTATTTT. It codes for CASSVVASGRSDTQYF. Looking up the rest from reference TRBV5-1 and TRBJ2-3 gives the full variable domain: KAGVTQTPRYLIKTRGQQVTLSCSPISGHRSVSWYQQTPGQGLQFLFEYFSETQRNKGNFPGRFSGRQFSNSRSEMNVSTLELGDSALYLCASSVVASGRSDTQYFGPGTRLTVL.

With regard to this clonotype: A much larger clonotype is one base distant, so this may be a read error. The genes are TRBV20-1 and TRBJ1-2; D is uncertain. The CDR3 sequence is 12 residues long. Germline V CDR1 and CDR2: DFQATT, SNEGSKA (reference sequence). The CDR3 DNA follows: TGCAGTGCTAGGGAGGCTGGCGATGGCTTCACCTTC. Its translation: CSAREAGDGFTF.

The table lists this clonotype with a few counts. The chain couples TRBV5-1 to TRBJ2-3; TRBD1 matches at 7 bases. Germline trimming cut 7 bases from V and 1 base from J; bases unmatched to any gene: 12. The CDR3 has 16 amino acids. Germline CDR1 reads SGHRS; CDR2 reads YFSETQ. The CDR3 DNA reads as TGCGCCAGCGCTGAAAAGAGGGGACAGCGCACAGATACGCAGTATTTT. Its protein is CASAEKRGQRTDTQYF.

In regard to this clonotype: It may be a read error: a sequence one base away is much more abundant. For the CDR3, the DNA is TGCAGCGTTGTAGGGGGCACGAACAGTCAGTACTTC. Translating it yields CSVVGGTNSQYF. V is TRBV29-1 and J is TRBJ2-4, with 7 bases aligning to TRBD1. The CDR3 sequence is 12 residues long. CDR1 and CDR2 from the germline V gene are SQVTM and ANQGSEA.

The V gene is TRBV18, the J gene TRBJ1-1; tentative D call: TRBD1 (6 bases). The CDR3 length is 15 residues. Trimming stripped 4 bases from V and 5 bases from J, with 17 bases between. CDR1 and CDR2 (germline): KGHSH, LQKENI. The CDR3 DNA follows: TGTGCCAGCTCACGGGGGGCAGGAGAGATTACTGAAGCTTTCTTT. Amino acids: CASSRGAGEITEAFF.

For the CDR3, the DNA is TGTGCCAGCAGTTTGATGGAGTGGACTGAAGCTTTCTTT. It translates to CASSLMEWTEAFF. The genes are TRBV12-3 or TRBV12-4 and TRBJ1-1; D gene unclear. V was trimmed by 3 bases and J by 5 bases, leaving 10 bases between them. CDR3 length: 13 residues.

This clonotype was seen repeatedly, ten times or more. V gene TRBV9 combines with J gene TRBJ2-1, with 11 bases matching TRBD2. CDR3 length equals 15 residues. V was clipped by 0 bases and J by 6 bases; unmatched bases: 2. Germline lookup yields CDR1 SGDLS and CDR2 YYNGEE. CDR3 coding DNA: TGTGCCAGCAGCGTAGCTAGCGGGGGGCCCAATGAGCAGTTCTTC. Encoded protein: CASSVASGGPNEQFF.

The chain carries TRBV7-2 and TRBJ2-7; the match to TRBD2 covers 14 bases. Trimming at V came to 5 bases and at J to 4 bases, leaving 10 bases not matched to a gene. Germline CDR1 SGHTA, CDR2 FQGNSA. CDR3 length equals 17 residues. The DNA for the CDR3 is TGTGCCAGCAGCCCGACTAGCGGGAGGGTCTCTCCGTACGAGCAGTACTTC. Residues: CASSPTSGRVSPYEQYF.